This paragraph covers one TCR beta chain sequence. Its target is unknown. This entry belongs to a study of CD8 T cells in Susac syndrome. General study results and limits: As the study acknowledged, the number of individuals who were part of its TCR sequencing and HLA analysis was relatively small.

An amount of RNA that ranged from roughly 0.5 to 1 ug was reverse transcribed with random hexamers. Amplification of TCR beta CDR3 by immunoSEQ multiplex PCR spanned 54 Vbeta and 13 Jbeta. TCRdb independently ran MiXCR on the immunoSEQ multiplex PCR reads; one entry per CDR3 protein. The data show approximately 280,000 distinct CDR3 sequences, 70% to 90% seen once. The CDR3 length is 17 residues. Trimming took 1 base from V and 6 from J, leaving 18 bases between them. Germline V lookup: CDR1 MNHEY, CDR2 SMNVEV (reference sequence). Peripheral blood CD8+ and CD4+ T cells were profiled by TCR beta sequencing.

This clonotype was obtained from a human donor with multiple sclerosis. The chain has TRBV27 and TRBJ2-2; possibly TRBD1 or TRBD2 for D (5 bases each). Material: CD8+ T cells from PBMCs. The CDR3 DNA reads TGTGCCAGCAGTTTATGGGCGACCGGGACGATACCCGGGGAGCTGTTTTTT. It is translated as CASSLWATGTIPGELFF.